A selection of T cell receptor beta chains follows, all from one sample in a study of identical twins. One entry per CDR3 protein results from TCRdb running MiXCR on the 5' RACE reads. Seen here are 400,000 to 600,000 distinct CDR3 sequences, approximately 20% observed once, and the top ten hold more than 0.4%. In addition, the sample was reused for a study of yellow fever vaccine responses in identical twins.

The sample taken for sequencing was CD4+ T cells sorted from blood. All receptors come from a woman aged 18-29 years in good health. CDR3s include the opening cysteine and the closing phenylalanine or tryptophan. A D gene is named only where the DNA matches it firmly. Clone size, where shown, is once, few, many, or a class for clones that have expanded.

clone_size	v_call	j_call	d_call	cdr3_aa	cdr3_nt
few	TRBV12-3/TRBV12-4	TRBJ1-6	TRBD1	CASRGQNYNSPLHF	TGTGCCAGCAGGGGACAGAATTATAATTCACCCCTCCACTTT
-	TRBV10-3	TRBJ1-1	-	CAISESAQVSAEAFF	TGTGCCATCAGTGAGTCGGCACAGGTTAGCGCTGAAGCTTTCTTT
-	TRBV18	TRBJ1-4	-	CASSPRATNEKLFF	TGTGCCAGCTCACCAAGAGCAACTAATGAAAAACTGTTTTTT
few	TRBV11-2	TRBJ2-1	-	CASSLDPPNEQFF	TGTGCCAGCAGCTTAGATCCTCCTAATGAGCAGTTCTTC
few	TRBV29-1	TRBJ2-2	-	CSVTGGTVNTGELFF	TGCAGCGTGACGGGCGGGACAGTCAACACCGGGGAGCTGTTTTTT
few	TRBV7-6	TRBJ2-1	-	CASSARDGNNEQFF	TGTGCCAGCAGCGCCCGGGACGGAAACAATGAGCAGTTCTTC
-	TRBV5-1	TRBJ2-7	-	CASSLGRHLDEQYF	TGCGCCAGCAGCCTTGGAAGGCACTTGGACGAGCAGTACTTC
-	TRBV4-2	TRBJ1-6	-	CASSSTGQNNSPLHF	TGTGCCAGCAGCTCCACCGGGCAGAATAATTCACCCCTCCACTTT
few	TRBV15	TRBJ2-5	TRBD1	CATSRGRQGRLETQYF	TGTGCCACCAGCAGAGGCCGACAGGGGCGGTTAGAGACCCAGTACTTC
few	TRBV7-9	TRBJ1-1	-	CASSSLYRNTEAFF	TGTGCCAGCAGCTCCTTATACAGGAACACTGAAGCTTTCTTT
-	TRBV25-1	TRBJ2-7	-	CASRKDGINYEQYF	TGTGCCAGCAGGAAGGACGGGATAAACTACGAGCAGTACTTC
-	TRBV15	TRBJ2-7	-	CATSTGTRTEQYF	TGTGCCACCAGCACCGGGACACGCACCGAGCAGTACTTC
-	TRBV9	TRBJ2-5	TRBD2	CASSVESGGGTQYF	TGTGCCAGCAGCGTAGAGAGCGGCGGGGGGACCCAGTACTTC
-	TRBV27	TRBJ2-1	TRBD1	CASRGQGARQFF	TGTGCCAGCAGGGGTCAGGGGGCAAGGCAGTTCTTC
-	TRBV7-6	TRBJ1-4	-	CASSLSPLAATNEKLFF	TGTGCCAGCAGCTTAAGCCCCTTGGCTGCAACTAATGAAAAACTGTTTTTT
few	TRBV7-8	TRBJ2-1	TRBD1	CASSLRGQGVGEQFF	TGTGCCAGCAGCTTACGAGGACAGGGGGTGGGTGAGCAGTTCTTC